The text below deals with one TCR beta chain. Its target is unknown. This record comes from a study of Ad26.COV2.S vaccination and SARS-CoV-2 variants. Broader study findings: Researchers cautioned that TCR breadth and depth analyses may have underestimated total T cell responses.

Germline CDR1 and CDR2: SGHRS and YFSETQ. The CDR3 runs 15 residues. The ends lost 0 bases at V and 0 bases at J; junction bases unmatched: 3. Treatment indicated: some 20 received Ad26.COV2.S at low or high dose, single or two shots; about 5 received placebo; per-sample allocation not given. All samples were drawn on day 63, counting from the first vaccine or placebo injection. The data were produced by immunoSEQ multiplex PCR, yet TCRdb's version contains in-frame clones alone and is incomplete. The sample lists 350,000 to 400,000 clones, about 91% seen once, with over 1.5% in the top ten. The starting material was peripheral blood, obtained in a trial of Ad26.COV2.S vaccine versus placebo. The chain has TRBV5-1 and TRBJ2-7; 7 bases agree with TRBD1. This receptor was taken from a person between 18 and 65 years old who received the Ad26.COV2.S COVID-19 vaccine or a placebo. The CDR3 protein is CASSLEDRSSYEQYF. CDR3 nucleotides: TGCGCCAGCAGCTTGGAGGACAGGAGCTCCTACGAGCAGTACTTC.